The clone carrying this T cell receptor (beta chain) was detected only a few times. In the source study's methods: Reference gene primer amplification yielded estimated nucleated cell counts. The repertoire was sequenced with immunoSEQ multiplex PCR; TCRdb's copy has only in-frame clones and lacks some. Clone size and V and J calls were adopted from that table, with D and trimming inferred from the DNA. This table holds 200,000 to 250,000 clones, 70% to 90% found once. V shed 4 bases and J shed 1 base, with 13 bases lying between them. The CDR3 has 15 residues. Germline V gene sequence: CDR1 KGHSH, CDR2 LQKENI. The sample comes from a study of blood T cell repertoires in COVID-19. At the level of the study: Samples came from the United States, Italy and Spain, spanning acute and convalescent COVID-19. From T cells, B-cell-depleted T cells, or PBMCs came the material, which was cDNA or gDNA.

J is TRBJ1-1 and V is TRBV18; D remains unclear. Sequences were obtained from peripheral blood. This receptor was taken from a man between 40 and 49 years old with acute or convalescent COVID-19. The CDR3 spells CASSLKEIPNTEAFF. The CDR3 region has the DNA TGTGCCAGCTCACTCAAGGAGATCCCGAACACTGAAGCTTTCTTT.